This T cell receptor (beta chain) is from a study of T-cell memory formation after mild COVID-19. General study points: CD4+ contracting clones were found mainly in CM and EM, and CD8+ ones in EMRA.

Looked up from germline, CDR1 is SGHTA and CDR2 is FQGNSA. The CDR3 loop spans 14 amino acids. Trimming pared 1 base from V and 4 bases from J, leaving 7 bases between. Comment on this clonotype: Its antigen is unknown.

It was 5'RACE with constant-segment primers that produced the TCR alpha and TCR beta cDNA libraries, which carried sample barcodes and UMIs. TCRdb independently ran MiXCR on the 5' RACE reads; one entry per CDR3 protein. Here the sample spans about 180,000 distinct CDR3 sequences, approximately 18% being singletons. The chain links TRBV7-2 to TRBJ1-4; D is ambiguous. The sequenced sample was PBMCs or a T cell subset sorted from them (not recorded which). The origin of this receptor is a man between 18 and 29 years old who had mild COVID-19 (a few samples of this study predate the infection). Cell type and time point are not known. Here the CDR3 DNA reads TGTGCCAGCAGCTTAGACGGTAGTAATGAAAAACTGTTTTTT. The encoded protein is CASSLDGSNEKLFF.